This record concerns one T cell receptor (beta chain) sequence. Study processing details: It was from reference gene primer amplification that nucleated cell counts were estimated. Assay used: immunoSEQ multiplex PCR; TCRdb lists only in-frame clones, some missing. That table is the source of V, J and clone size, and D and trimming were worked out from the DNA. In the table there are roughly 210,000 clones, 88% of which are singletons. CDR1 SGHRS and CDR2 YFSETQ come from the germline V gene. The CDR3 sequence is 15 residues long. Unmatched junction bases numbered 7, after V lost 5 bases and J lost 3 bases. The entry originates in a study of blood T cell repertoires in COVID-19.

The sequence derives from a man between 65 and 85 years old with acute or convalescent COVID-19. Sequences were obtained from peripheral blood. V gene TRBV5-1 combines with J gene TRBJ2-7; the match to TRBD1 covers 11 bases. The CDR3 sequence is CASRIPGQGDYEQYF. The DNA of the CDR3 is TGCGCCAGCAGAATCCCGGGACAGGGGGACTACGAGCAGTACTTC.